This is a list of T cell receptor beta chains from one sample in a study of shared clonotypes between healthy human individuals. Clones were read by immunoSEQ multiplex PCR, and TCRdb kept only the in-frame ones, dropping some. The sample gives around 980,000 clones, approximately 78% of which show up once; more than 0.55% is in the top ten. Material for sequencing was memory CD4+ T cells from PBMCs. The receptors originated from a young man in good health. Some clones in this sample may be carry-over from other donors' samples. The CDR3 runs from the conserved cysteine through the conserved F or W. The D gene is left open where the match is weak. The size entry is marked missing in some rows and otherwise reads once, few, many or a size class.

v_gene: TRBV20-1
abundance: -
j_gene: TRBJ1-2
d_gene: -
CDR3nt: TGCAGTGCCACCGGATACTATGGCTACACCTTC
CDR3aa: CSATGYYGYTF

v_gene: TRBV27
abundance: many
j_gene: TRBJ2-2
d_gene: -
CDR3nt: TGTGCCAGCAGTTTACCGGACAACACCGGGGAGCTGTTTTTT
CDR3aa: CASSLPDNTGELFF

v_gene: TRBV6-1
abundance: -
j_gene: TRBJ2-2
d_gene: TRBD2
CDR3nt: TGTGCCAGCAACCTAGCGGCTTGGACCGGGGAGCTGTTTTTT
CDR3aa: CASNLAAWTGELFF

v_gene: TRBV5-1
abundance: few
j_gene: TRBJ2-3
d_gene: TRBD2
CDR3nt: TGCGCCAGCAGCCCTAAAACTAGCGGGGGTTGGGATACGCAGTATTTT
CDR3aa: CASSPKTSGGWDTQYF

v_gene: TRBV6-5
abundance: few
j_gene: TRBJ2-3
d_gene: -
CDR3nt: TGTGCCAGCAGTCGGGAAGATAGCACAGATACGCAGTATTTT
CDR3aa: CASSREDSTDTQYF

v_gene: TRBV27
abundance: once
j_gene: TRBJ2-1
d_gene: TRBD2
CDR3nt: TGTGCCAGCAGTTTAAGAGGTAGGGTAGCGGGAGGGACCTACAATGAGCAGTTCTTC
CDR3aa: CASSLRGRVAGGTYNEQFF

v_gene: TRBV7-2
abundance: -
j_gene: TRBJ1-1
d_gene: -
CDR3nt: TGTGCCAGCAGCCCCTTCGGGACTGAAGCTTTCTTT
CDR3aa: CASSPFGTEAFF

v_gene: TRBV14
abundance: -
j_gene: TRBJ2-5
d_gene: -
CDR3nt: TGTGCCAGCAGCCAAAGGGTGGGTGGAGAGACCCAGTACTTC
CDR3aa: CASSQRVGGETQYF

v_gene: TRBV5-1
abundance: -
j_gene: TRBJ1-1
d_gene: TRBD1
CDR3nt: TGCGCCAGCAGCTTGGCAGGACAGGGGATGAACACTGAAGCTTTCTTT
CDR3aa: CASSLAGQGMNTEAFF

v_gene: TRBV4-1
abundance: -
j_gene: TRBJ2-5
d_gene: -
CDR3nt: TGCGCCAGCAGCCTTAATAGCGTTAGGGAGACCCAGTACTTC
CDR3aa: CASSLNSVRETQYF